This is a list of T cell receptor beta chains from one sample in a study of blood T cell repertoires in COVID-19. Libraries were prepared by immunoSEQ multiplex PCR; TCRdb keeps only in-frame clonotypes and omits some of them. Among about 50,000 clones, 70% to 90% were seen once, and the ten largest hold about a tenth. Sequencing input: peripheral blood. These receptors were collected from a man aged 50-60 years with active COVID-19. Both conserved end residues are trimmed from each CDR3. Fields, in order: CDR3 protein, J gene, D gene, V gene, CDR3 length. The D gene is left open where the match is weak.

CDR3: ASSLAGGLAY; J: TRBJ2-3; D: TRBD2; V: TRBV5-6; length: 10
CDR3: ASSQVWDRVSSGAF; J: TRBJ1-1; D: TRBD1; V: TRBV4-3; length: 14
CDR3: ASSQDPPLETQY; J: TRBJ2-5; D: -; V: TRBV3-1/TRBV3-2; length: 12
CDR3: ASKDRGSEKLF; J: TRBJ1-4; D: TRBD1; V: TRBV27; length: 11
CDR3: ASSVPGLAGVRETQY; J: TRBJ2-5; D: TRBD2; V: TRBV9; length: 15
CDR3: SVGSRRGEKLF; J: TRBJ1-4; D: -; V: TRBV29-1; length: 11
CDR3: ASSMYRGQGTEAF; J: TRBJ1-1; D: TRBD1; V: TRBV5-5; length: 13
CDR3: ASSPGTGSGGTDTQY; J: TRBJ2-3; D: TRBD1; V: TRBV4-2; length: 15
CDR3: ASSYRREAYEQY; J: TRBJ2-7; D: TRBD2; V: TRBV6-5; length: 12
CDR3: ASSFHPRETQY; J: TRBJ2-5; D: -; V: TRBV5-1; length: 11
CDR3: ASSAGLDQPQH; J: TRBJ1-5; D: -; V: TRBV7-2; length: 11
CDR3: ASSLSAGGRDTQY; J: TRBJ2-3; D: TRBD2; V: TRBV7-6; length: 13
CDR3: ASSPPGGGAGANVLT; J: TRBJ2-6; D: TRBD2; V: TRBV28; length: 15
CDR3: ASRADRGQTGELF; J: TRBJ2-2; D: TRBD1; V: TRBV6-5; length: 13
CDR3: ASSRGPGGNEQF; J: TRBJ2-1; D: TRBD2; V: TRBV18; length: 12
CDR3: ASSPDRVQETQY; J: TRBJ2-5; D: TRBD1; V: TRBV6-2/TRBV6-3; length: 12
CDR3: ASSQEVGAEYYTDTQY; J: TRBJ2-3; D: -; V: TRBV4-2; length: 16
CDR3: ASSPDRITYNEQF; J: TRBJ2-1; D: TRBD1; V: TRBV28; length: 13
CDR3: ASSQDERGEETQY; J: TRBJ2-5; D: TRBD2; V: TRBV4-1; length: 13
CDR3: ASSEVAGGLWEQY; J: TRBJ2-7; D: TRBD2; V: TRBV25-1; length: 13
CDR3: ASSLGDREYNEQF; J: TRBJ2-1; D: TRBD1; V: TRBV5-1; length: 13
CDR3: ASSMGQKTDTQY; J: TRBJ2-3; D: TRBD1; V: TRBV19; length: 12
CDR3: ASSLRGQGQPQH; J: TRBJ1-5; D: TRBD1; V: TRBV27; length: 12
CDR3: ASSRGGEMNTEAF; J: TRBJ1-1; D: -; V: TRBV7-9; length: 13
CDR3: ASSSPGRGASYEQY; J: TRBJ2-7; D: -; V: TRBV6-5; length: 14
CDR3: ASREAATDTQY; J: TRBJ2-3; D: -; V: TRBV6-1; length: 11
CDR3: ASSRPGGEAPGELF; J: TRBJ2-2; D: TRBD1; V: TRBV3-1/TRBV3-2; length: 14
CDR3: ATSDPGTPYSNQPQH; J: TRBJ1-5; D: -; V: TRBV24-1; length: 15
CDR3: ASSRTSMADTQY; J: TRBJ2-3; D: TRBD2; V: TRBV7-2; length: 12
CDR3: ASSQDGLAGGADTQY; J: TRBJ2-3; D: TRBD2; V: TRBV3-1/TRBV3-2; length: 15
CDR3: ASSDSEGAERGNQPQH; J: TRBJ1-5; D: -; V: TRBV6-4; length: 16
CDR3: ASSQGTGPHYEQY; J: TRBJ2-7; D: -; V: TRBV4-3; length: 13
CDR3: ASSQDLGTGVGETQY; J: TRBJ2-5; D: TRBD1; V: TRBV4-1; length: 15
CDR3: ASSLDSGGQY; J: TRBJ2-7; D: -; V: TRBV5-4; length: 10
CDR3: ASSVGPSGTEQY; J: TRBJ2-7; D: TRBD2; V: TRBV9; length: 12
CDR3: ASSPGQDFYGYT; J: TRBJ1-2; D: TRBD1; V: TRBV18; length: 12
CDR3: ASSSLAGGPNEQF; J: TRBJ2-1; D: TRBD2; V: TRBV4-2; length: 13
CDR3: ASSYSWDRANEKLF; J: TRBJ1-4; D: TRBD1; V: TRBV6-5; length: 14
CDR3: ASSYGLAGSYNEQF; J: TRBJ2-1; D: TRBD2; V: TRBV6-2/TRBV6-3; length: 14
CDR3: SAWTGDEQY; J: TRBJ2-7; D: TRBD1; V: TRBV20-1; length: 9
CDR3: ASSPPAGDTDTQY; J: TRBJ2-3; D: -; V: TRBV5-1; length: 13
CDR3: ASSQDHTGDGTEAF; J: TRBJ1-1; D: TRBD1; V: TRBV4-1; length: 14
CDR3: ATTRGGSYEQY; J: TRBJ2-7; D: -; V: TRBV15; length: 11
CDR3: AGVFGGSNTGELF; J: TRBJ2-2; D: TRBD2; V: TRBV30; length: 13
CDR3: ASKEEGLYGYT; J: TRBJ1-2; D: -; V: TRBV28; length: 11
CDR3: ASSTSLGPYGNEQF; J: TRBJ2-1; D: -; V: TRBV6-2/TRBV6-3; length: 14
CDR3: ASSLHRLTNEKLF; J: TRBJ1-4; D: -; V: TRBV7-8; length: 13
CDR3: ASSLSGLSSYEQY; J: TRBJ2-7; D: -; V: TRBV7-3; length: 13
CDR3: ASSPPSGSSYNEQF; J: TRBJ2-1; D: -; V: TRBV5-1; length: 14
CDR3: ASSQGPGSNQPQH; J: TRBJ1-5; D: -; V: TRBV4-2; length: 13